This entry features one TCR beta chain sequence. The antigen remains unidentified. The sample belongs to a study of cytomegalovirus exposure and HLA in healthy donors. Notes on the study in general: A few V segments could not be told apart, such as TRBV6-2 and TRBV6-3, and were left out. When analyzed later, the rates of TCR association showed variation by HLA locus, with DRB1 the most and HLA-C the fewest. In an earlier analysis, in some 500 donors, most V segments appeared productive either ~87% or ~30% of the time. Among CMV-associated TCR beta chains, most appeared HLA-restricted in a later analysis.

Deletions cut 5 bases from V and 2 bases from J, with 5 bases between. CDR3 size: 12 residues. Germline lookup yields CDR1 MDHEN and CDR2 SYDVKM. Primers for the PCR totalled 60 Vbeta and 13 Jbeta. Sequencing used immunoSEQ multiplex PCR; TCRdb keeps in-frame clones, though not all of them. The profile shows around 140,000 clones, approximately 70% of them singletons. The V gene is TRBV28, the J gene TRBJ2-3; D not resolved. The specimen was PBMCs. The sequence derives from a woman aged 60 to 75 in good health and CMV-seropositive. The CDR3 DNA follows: TGTGCCAGCAGTGCGAACACAGATACGCAGTATTTT. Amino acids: CASSANTDTQYF.